This entry concerns a single T cell receptor (beta chain). This entry comes from a study of blood T cell repertoires in COVID-19. Across the whole study: Acute and convalescent COVID-19 samples came from the United States, Italy and Spain. T cells, B-cell-depleted T cells, or PBMCs provided the cDNA or gDNA that served as material.

Methods used by the authors: Amplification of reference gene primers was used by the study to estimate nucleated cell counts. Generated by immunoSEQ multiplex PCR, the TCRdb table keeps only in-frame clones and is missing some. V and J calls and clone size are as listed in that table; D and trimming were resolved from the DNA. Of roughly 360,000 clones listed, about four fifths were seen once; the top ten hold 1.1%. Sequencing was done on a sample of peripheral blood. The TCR comes from a human donor with acute or convalescent COVID-19. The donor label of this sample is uncertain.

CDR3 DNA sequence: TGCGCCAGCAGTGATTGGACATCCCGTTTGGATACGCAGTATTTT. Translated: CASSDWTSRLDTQYF. The chain couples TRBV10-1 to TRBJ2-3, with a weak D call TRBD1 (5 bases). Trimming stripped 3 bases from V and 6 bases from J, with 16 bases between. CDR3 length: 15 amino acids. Germline V gene data show CDR1 as WNHNN and CDR2 as SYGVQD (reference sequence).